A single T cell receptor (beta chain) is shown here with its context. This clonotype was observed many times. Its antigen has not been determined. Per-base qualities were not stored, and no clone one base away is much larger. Only healthy Caucasian donors were included. The twin cohort consisted of three pairs of female monozygotic twins, all aged about 18 to 30 years. RNA for TCR libraries was isolated from peripheral blood mononuclear cells. Receptor libraries were prepared by 5' RACE. The data were produced on an Illumina HiSeq 2000. Template switching introduced a universal primer binding site; the final cDNA contained a unique molecular identifier, enabling accurate counting of TCR cDNA molecules. First-strand cDNA for TCR alpha and beta chains was synthesized from specific primers in the conserved constant-segment region. To control for contamination, every cDNA library was double barcoded, receiving both a SMART-Mk sample barcode and Illumina barcodes. TruSeq adapter sequences, together with Illumina sample barcodes, were added in two successive PCR steps. The Illumina HiSeq platform was used with custom primers to sequence TCR alpha and beta cDNA libraries. In the authors' own workflow: Unique molecular identifiers were extracted from raw reads with MiGEC, and CDR3 positions were determined with MiXCR. For each individual, recombination models were inferred using an EM algorithm with the repgenHMM and IGoR tools. The analysis of shared clonotypes was done with the tcR package in R, with sharing normalized by the product of cloneset sizes. To study raw recombination without the effects of thymic and clonal selection, out-of-frame nonproductive sequences were analyzed. The public reads were reanalyzed by TCRdb: fastp trimming at Q25, MiXCR alignment, in-frame beta chains only. A single entry per CDR3 protein holds the most common genes and DNA from its merged rows. The authors' filters were not applied to this entry. For this sample the table gives some 500,000 distinct CDR3 sequences, of which roughly 9.9% were detected only once. In total, the top ten clones hold approximately 3% of the sample.

The data were obtained in a study of identical twins (dated by TCRdb to 2016 to 2018). Regarding the complete study: To test whether fetal clonotypes persist, the study used deep sequencing on TCR alpha and beta repertoires from monozygotic twins, unrelated adults of various ages, and cord blood. Replicate twin experiments were performed at different times using different library preparation protocols to rule out contamination.

What the study reported, not specific to this receptor: Invariant T cells such as MAIT and iNKT could partly confound zero-insertion analyses, although diverse VJ usage argued against such confounding for most clonotypes. Because the same donors could not be followed over many years, conclusions were based on cross-sectional statistical analysis. The excess sharing between twins in beta out-of-frame sequences was weaker because fewer shared sequences reduced the signal-to-noise ratio. Out-of-frame TCR alpha sequences shared between twins showed an excess of low generation-probability sequences compared with coincidental sharing between unrelated individuals. Abundant cord blood beta clonotypes carried fewer insertions; young adult naive repertoires showed a weaker similar trend, while memory repertoires showed none. In monozygotic twins, out-of-frame TCR alpha sharing was systematically underestimated by recombination models, although the models agreed with sharing between unrelated individuals.

V drops 2 bases and J drops 1 base, leaving 9 bases in between. Spanning cysteine to phenylalanine, the CDR3 consists of 14 amino acids. Solely the CDR3 DNA is kept, with 42 bases framed from the first base. In the germline V gene, CDR1 corresponds to SGHRS and CDR2 to YFSETQ. These same data were also listed under a study on yellow fever vaccine responses in identical twins. As the second publication notes: According to the authors, the vaccine-induced T cell response in identical twins seemed to be partly convergent and partly specific to each individual. Focusing on identical twins, the study followed the T cell clones that responded to the vaccine, and did so with precision.

The sequence joins TRBV5-1 to TRBJ2-5, and TRBD1 may be the D gene, going by 6 matching bases. The sample was PBMCs. The receptor was isolated from a young woman in good health. The sequenced DNA is TGCGCCAGCAGCTTCCAGGGGACCCAAGAGACCCAGTACTTC. Translated, it reads CASSFQGTQETQYF.